This T cell receptor (beta chain) was profiled in a study of beta chain features in type 1 diabetes. A remark on this clone: The antigen is not known.

Notes on the study in general: Patients' naive, central memory and regulatory TCRB repertoires appeared more alike than those of healthy donors. TCRB rearrangement may or may not be influenced by HLA type; here this remained unresolved. Type 1 diabetes patients showed a moderate but significant shortening of TCRB CDR3s in all four CD4+ subsets.

TCRB transcripts that were expressed got sequenced, as all of the isolated RNA had been reverse transcribed. Roughly 3.5 million reads per sample were averaged for naive, central memory and regulatory samples. Assay: immunoSEQ multiplex PCR; the TCRdb copy retains only in-frame clones and omits some. The sample lists about 27,000 clones, approximately 55% occurring once. This CDR3 is built from 12 residues. Trimming cost V 7 bases and J 0 bases, with 5 bases left between them. CDR1 is SGHAT, CDR2 FQNNGV, per germline. The sequence was obtained from a woman younger than 35 with type 1 diabetes. This chain joins TRBV11-2 and TRBJ2-3; no clear D. Material for sequencing was Tregs from blood. The CDR3 is CASKASTDTQYF. As DNA, the CDR3 is TGTGCCAGCAAAGCTAGCACAGATACGCAGTATTTT.